This T cell receptor beta chain is drawn from a study of identical twins' blood T cells. V was cut by 8 bases and J by 0 bases, with 13 bases left in between. The CDR3 spans 14 residues. The V gene's germline CDR1 is SEHNR and CDR2 FQNEAQ (reference sequence). Study outcomes and limitations: Each donor's most abundant TCRbeta clonotypes shared more CDR3 sequences with her twin than unrelated donors.

Concerning this clonotype itself: The target antigen is unknown.

Both ends of each TCR cDNA library bore sample-specific barcodes. As processed by the authors: Each library had roughly 2 to 4 million CDR3 reads and about 100,000 to nearly 500,000 clonotypes. TCRdb used MiXCR to reprocess the 5' RACE reads, holding one entry per CDR3 protein. None of the V and J calls come from the authors' own analysis; TCRdb made them. Here the sample spans roughly 340,000 distinct CDR3 sequences, around 30% being singletons. The chain joins TRBV7-9 to TRBJ1-1, with a tentative D call TRBD1 (5 bases). This TCR was sampled from a woman between 18 and 50 years old in good health. Sequencing was carried out using PBMCs. The CDR3 here is CASAGQALNTEAFF. The CDR3 region has the DNA TGTGCCAGCGCGGGGCAGGCCTTGAACACTGAAGCTTTCTTT.